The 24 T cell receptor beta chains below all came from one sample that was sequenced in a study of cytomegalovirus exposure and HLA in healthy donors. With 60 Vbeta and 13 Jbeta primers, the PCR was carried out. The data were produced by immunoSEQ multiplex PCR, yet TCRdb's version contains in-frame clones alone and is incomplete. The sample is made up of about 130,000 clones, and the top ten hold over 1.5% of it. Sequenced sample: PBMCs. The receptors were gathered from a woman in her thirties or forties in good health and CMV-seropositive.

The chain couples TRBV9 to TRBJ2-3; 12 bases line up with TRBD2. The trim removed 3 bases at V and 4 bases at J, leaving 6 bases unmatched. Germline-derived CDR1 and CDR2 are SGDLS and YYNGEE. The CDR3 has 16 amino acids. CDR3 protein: CASSALTSGSPDTQYF. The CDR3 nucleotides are TGTGCCAGCAGCGCCTTGACTAGCGGGAGCCCAGATACGCAGTATTTT.

CDR3 in amino acids: CASSFQAGTETQYF. CDR3 nucleotide sequence: TGCGCCAGCAGCTTTCAAGCGGGAACAGAGACCCAGTACTTC. This chain links TRBV5-1 with TRBJ2-5; 7 nucleotides line up with TRBD2. Losses at the gene ends were 2 bases for V and 4 bases for J; bases not matched to a gene: 5. The V gene's germline CDR1 is SGHRS and CDR2 YFSETQ. This CDR3 contains 14 residues. Filled out from reference TRBV5-1 and TRBJ2-5, the complete variable domain reads KAGVTQTPRYLIKTRGQQVTLSCSPISGHRSVSWYQQTPGQGLQFLFEYFSETQRNKGNFPGRFSGRQFSNSRSEMNVSTLELGDSALYLCASSFQAGTETQYFGPGTRLLVL.

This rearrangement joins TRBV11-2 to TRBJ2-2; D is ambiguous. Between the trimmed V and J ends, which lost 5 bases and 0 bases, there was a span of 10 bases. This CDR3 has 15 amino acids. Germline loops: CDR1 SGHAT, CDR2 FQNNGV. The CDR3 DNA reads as TGTGCCAGCAGCGTCGTAGGAGCGAACACCGGGGAGCTGTTTTTT. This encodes CASSVVGANTGELFF.

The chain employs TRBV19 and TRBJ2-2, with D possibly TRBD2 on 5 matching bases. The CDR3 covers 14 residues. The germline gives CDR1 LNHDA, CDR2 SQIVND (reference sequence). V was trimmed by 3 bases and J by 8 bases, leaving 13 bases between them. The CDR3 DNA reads TGTGCCAGTAGTATGAAGGACTTCCTTGGGGAGCTGTTTTTT. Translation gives CASSMKDFLGELFF. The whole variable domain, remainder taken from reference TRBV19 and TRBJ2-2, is DGGITQSPKYLFRKEGQNVTLSCEQNLNHDAMYWYRQDPGQGLRLIYYSQIVNDFQKGDIAEGYSVSREKKESFPLTVTSAQKNPTAFYLCASSMKDFLGELFFGEGSRLTVL.

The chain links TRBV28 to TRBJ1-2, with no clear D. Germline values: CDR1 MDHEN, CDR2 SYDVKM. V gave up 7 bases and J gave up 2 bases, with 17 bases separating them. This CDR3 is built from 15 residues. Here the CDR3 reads CASISRNQFNYGYTF. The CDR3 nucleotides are TGTGCCAGCATATCCAGGAATCAGTTCAACTATGGCTACACCTTC.

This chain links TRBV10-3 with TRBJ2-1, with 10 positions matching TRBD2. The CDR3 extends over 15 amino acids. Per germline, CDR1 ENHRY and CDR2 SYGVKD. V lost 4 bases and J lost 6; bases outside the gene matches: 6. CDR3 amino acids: CAISGGSSGSNEQFF. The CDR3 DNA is TGTGCCATCAGTGGGGGGTCTAGCGGGAGCAATGAGCAGTTCTTC.

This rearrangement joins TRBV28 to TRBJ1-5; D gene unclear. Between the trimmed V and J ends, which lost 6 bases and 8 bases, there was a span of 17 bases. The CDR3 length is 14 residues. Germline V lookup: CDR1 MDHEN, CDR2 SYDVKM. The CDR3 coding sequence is TGTGCCAGCAGCCCTGTTGAGGTTGTTGAGCCCCAGCATTTT. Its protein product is CASSPVEVVEPQHF.

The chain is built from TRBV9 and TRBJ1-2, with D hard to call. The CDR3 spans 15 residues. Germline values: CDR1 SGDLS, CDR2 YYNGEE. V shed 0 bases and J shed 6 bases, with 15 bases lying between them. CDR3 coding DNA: TGTGCCAGCAGCGTAGGGGTGTCGGGTATGGATGGCTACACCTTC. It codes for CASSVGVSGMDGYTF.

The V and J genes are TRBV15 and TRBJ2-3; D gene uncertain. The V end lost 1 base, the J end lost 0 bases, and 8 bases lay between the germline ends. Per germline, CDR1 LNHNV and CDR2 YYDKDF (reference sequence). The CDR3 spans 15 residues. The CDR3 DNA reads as TGTGCCACCAGCAGAGTTGCGGCAAGCACAGATACGCAGTATTTT. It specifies CATSRVAASTDTQYF.

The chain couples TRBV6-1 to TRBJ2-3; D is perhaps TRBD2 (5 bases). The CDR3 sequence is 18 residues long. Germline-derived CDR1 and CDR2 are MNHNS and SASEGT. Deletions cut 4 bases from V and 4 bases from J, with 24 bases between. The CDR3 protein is CASSGVTNWRVTPDTQYF. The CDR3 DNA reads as TGTGCCAGCAGTGGGGTAACTAACTGGCGGGTTACCCCAGATACGCAGTATTTT.

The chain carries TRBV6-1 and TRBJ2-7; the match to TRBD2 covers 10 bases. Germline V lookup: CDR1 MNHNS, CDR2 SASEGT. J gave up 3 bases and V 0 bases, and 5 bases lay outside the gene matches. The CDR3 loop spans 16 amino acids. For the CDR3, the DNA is TGTGCCAGCAGTGAAGCGAGGGCTAGCGGGAGCTACGAGCAGTACTTC. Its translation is CASSEARASGSYEQYF.

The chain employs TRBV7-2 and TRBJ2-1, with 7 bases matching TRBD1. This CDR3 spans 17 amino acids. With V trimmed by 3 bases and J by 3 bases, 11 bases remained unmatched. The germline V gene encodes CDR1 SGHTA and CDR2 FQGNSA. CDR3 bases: TGTGCCAGCAGCTTTTCCTCGGGACAGTCCCTCTACAATGAGCAGTTCTTC. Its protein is CASSFSSGQSLYNEQFF.

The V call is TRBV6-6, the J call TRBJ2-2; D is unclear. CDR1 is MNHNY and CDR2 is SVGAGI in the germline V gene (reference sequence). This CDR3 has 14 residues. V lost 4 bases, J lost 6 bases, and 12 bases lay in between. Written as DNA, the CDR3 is TGTGCCAGCAGTTCACCAGTCCCCTCCGGGGAGCTGTTTTTT. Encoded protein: CASSSPVPSGELFF.

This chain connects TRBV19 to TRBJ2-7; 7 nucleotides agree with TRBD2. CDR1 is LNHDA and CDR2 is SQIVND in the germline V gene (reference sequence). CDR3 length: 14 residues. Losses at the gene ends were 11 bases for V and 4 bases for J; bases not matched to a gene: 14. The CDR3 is CARQTPGGLYEQYF. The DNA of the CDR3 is TGTGCCCGCCAGACGCCGGGAGGACTATACGAGCAGTACTTC.

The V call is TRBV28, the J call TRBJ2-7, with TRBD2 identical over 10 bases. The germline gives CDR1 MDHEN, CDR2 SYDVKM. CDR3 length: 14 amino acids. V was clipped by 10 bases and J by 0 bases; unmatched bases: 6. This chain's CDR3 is CAISSGGASYEQYF. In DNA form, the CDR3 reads TGTGCCATCTCTAGCGGGGGAGCCTCCTACGAGCAGTACTTC.

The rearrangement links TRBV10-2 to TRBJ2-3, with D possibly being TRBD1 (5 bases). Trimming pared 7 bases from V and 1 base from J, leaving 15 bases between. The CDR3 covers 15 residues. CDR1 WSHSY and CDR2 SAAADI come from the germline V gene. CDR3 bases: TGCGCCAGCAAAGACCAGGGTAGGGGCACAGATACGCAGTATTTT. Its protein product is CASKDQGRGTDTQYF.

The chain's CDR3 is CASSSRQGGGYTF. The CDR3, as DNA: TGTGCCAGCAGCTCAAGACAGGGTGGAGGCTACACCTTC. The chain employs TRBV11-2 and TRBJ1-2; TRBD1 agrees at 7 bases. CDR1 is SGHAT and CDR2 is FQNNGV in the germline V gene. The CDR3 is 13 amino acids. V lost 4 bases to trimming and J lost 8 bases; unmatched junction nucleotides: 7.

The CDR3 sequence is CASSPGNTEAFF. The CDR3 DNA sequence: TGTGCCAGCAGTCCAGGGAACACTGAAGCTTTCTTT. The genes are TRBV25-1 and TRBJ1-1; D is uncertain. Germline CDR1 reads MGHDK; CDR2 reads SYGVNS. This CDR3 comprises 12 residues. Trimming cost V 5 bases and J 1 base, with 5 bases left between them.

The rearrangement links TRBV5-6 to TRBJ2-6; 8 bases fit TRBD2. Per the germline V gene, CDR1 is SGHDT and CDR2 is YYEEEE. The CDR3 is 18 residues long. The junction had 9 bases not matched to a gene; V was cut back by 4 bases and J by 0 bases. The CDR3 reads CASSNGGAPISGANVLTF. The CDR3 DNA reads TGTGCCAGCAGCAACGGGGGGGCTCCCATCTCTGGGGCCAACGTCCTGACTTTC.

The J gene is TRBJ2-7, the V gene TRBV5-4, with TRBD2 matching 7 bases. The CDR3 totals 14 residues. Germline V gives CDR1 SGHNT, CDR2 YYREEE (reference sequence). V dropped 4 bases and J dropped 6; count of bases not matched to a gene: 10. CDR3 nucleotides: TGTGCCAGCAGCATTCAAGGACTAGAGGGCGAGCAGTACTTC. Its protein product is CASSIQGLEGEQYF.

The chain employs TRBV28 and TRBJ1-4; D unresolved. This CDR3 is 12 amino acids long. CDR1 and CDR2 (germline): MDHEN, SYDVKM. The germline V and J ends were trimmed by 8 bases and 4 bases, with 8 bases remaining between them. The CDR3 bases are TGTGCCAGCGGGCAGGATAATGAAAAACTGTTTTTT. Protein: CASGQDNEKLFF.

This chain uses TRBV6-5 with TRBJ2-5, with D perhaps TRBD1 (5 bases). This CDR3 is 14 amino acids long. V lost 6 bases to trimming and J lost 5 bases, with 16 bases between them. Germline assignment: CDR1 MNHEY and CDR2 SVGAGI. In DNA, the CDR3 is TGTGCCAGCAGACTCTCAGTGGGGCTGGAGACCCAGTACTTC. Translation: CASRLSVGLETQYF.

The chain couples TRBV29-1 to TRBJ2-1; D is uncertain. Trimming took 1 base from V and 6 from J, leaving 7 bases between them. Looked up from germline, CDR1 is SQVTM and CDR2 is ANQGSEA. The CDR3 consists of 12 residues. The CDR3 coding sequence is TGCAGCGTTGAAGGGCCAAGCAATGAGCAGTTCTTC. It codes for CSVEGPSNEQFF.

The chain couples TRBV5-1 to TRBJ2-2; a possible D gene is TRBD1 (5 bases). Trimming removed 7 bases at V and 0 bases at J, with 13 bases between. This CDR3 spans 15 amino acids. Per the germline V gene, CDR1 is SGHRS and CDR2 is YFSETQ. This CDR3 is CASGATVSNTGELFF. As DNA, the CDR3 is TGCGCCAGCGGAGCGACAGTCTCGAACACCGGGGAGCTGTTTTTT.